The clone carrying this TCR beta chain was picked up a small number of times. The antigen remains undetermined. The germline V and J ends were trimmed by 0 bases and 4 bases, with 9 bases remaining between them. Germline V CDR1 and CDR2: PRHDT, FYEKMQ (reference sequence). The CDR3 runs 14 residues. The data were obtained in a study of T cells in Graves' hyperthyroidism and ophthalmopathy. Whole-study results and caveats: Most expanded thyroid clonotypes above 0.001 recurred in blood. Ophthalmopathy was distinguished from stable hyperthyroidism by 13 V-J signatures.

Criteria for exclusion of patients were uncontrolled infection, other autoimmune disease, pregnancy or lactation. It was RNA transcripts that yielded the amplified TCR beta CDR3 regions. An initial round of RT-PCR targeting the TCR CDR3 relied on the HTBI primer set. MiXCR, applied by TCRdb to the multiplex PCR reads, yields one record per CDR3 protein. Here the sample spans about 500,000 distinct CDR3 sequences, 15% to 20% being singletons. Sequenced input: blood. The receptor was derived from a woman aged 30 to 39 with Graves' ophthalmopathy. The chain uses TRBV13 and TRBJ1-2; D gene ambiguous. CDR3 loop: CASSLGRQRYGYTF. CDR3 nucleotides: TGTGCCAGCAGCTTAGGTAGGCAACGCTATGGCTACACCTTC.